A selection of T cell receptor beta chains follows, all from one sample in a study of cytomegalovirus exposure and HLA in healthy donors. Sequencing was performed with immunoSEQ multiplex PCR; in TCRdb, only in-frame clones are kept and a portion is missing. The table shows roughly 330,000 clones, with about 90% occurring only once. The sequenced sample was PBMCs. All receptors derive from a woman aged 30 to 39 in good health and CMV-seropositive. Each CDR3 is given with its conserved first and last residue. A D gene is named only where the DNA matches it firmly. The size entry is marked missing in some rows and otherwise reads once, few, many or a size class.

j_call d_call clone_size v_call cdr3_aa cdr3_nt
TRBJ1-2 . . TRBV15 CATSRGPDIYGYTF TGTGCCACCAGCAGAGGCCCCGACATCTATGGCTACACCTTC
TRBJ1-1 TRBD1 . TRBV28 CASTLDRAPEAFF TGTGCCAGCACCCTAGACAGGGCCCCTGAAGCTTTCTTT
TRBJ1-2 TRBD1 . TRBV2 CASRKLFHPGGATYGYTF TGTGCCAGCAGGAAACTTTTCCACCCAGGGGGCGCGACCTATGGCTACACCTTC
TRBJ1-1 TRBD1 . TRBV5-1 CASSFHSPGTGNTEAFF TGCGCCAGCAGCTTCCATTCCCCCGGGACAGGGAACACTGAAGCTTTCTTT
TRBJ2-7 . . TRBV19 CASSAVAGRYEQYF TGTGCCAGTAGTGCCGTGGCGGGAAGGTACGAGCAGTACTTC
TRBJ2-1 TRBD1 . TRBV6-4 CASSDPGQGSEQFF TGTGCCAGCAGTGACCCGGGACAGGGTAGCGAGCAGTTCTTC
TRBJ1-1 . . TRBV29-1 CSVNEINAEAFF TGCAGCGTTAACGAGATTAACGCTGAAGCTTTCTTT
TRBJ2-2 . . TRBV11-1 CASSLDRSVTGELFF TGTGCCAGCAGCTTAGACCGGTCGGTCACCGGGGAGCTGTTTTTT
TRBJ1-5 . . TRBV19 CASHQGSGNQPQHF TGTGCCAGTCACCAGGGTTCCGGCAATCAGCCCCAGCATTTT
TRBJ1-4 . . TRBV5-6 CASSFGLGIEKLFF TGTGCCAGCAGCTTCGGGCTGGGAATCGAAAAACTGTTTTTT
TRBJ2-3 . . TRBV25-1 CASSLGETQYF TGTGCCAGCAGTCTTGGGGAGACGCAGTATTTT
TRBJ1-4 . . TRBV18 CASSPRATNEKLFF TGTGCCAGCTCACCCCGTGCAACTAATGAAAAACTGTTTTTT
TRBJ1-2 . . TRBV5-1 CASRDLRDLYGYTF TGCGCCAGCAGGGATCTCCGGGATCTCTATGGCTACACCTTC
TRBJ2-7 . . TRBV5-6 CASNPVSRPLGQYF TGTGCCAGCAACCCCGTTTCCAGGCCTTTGGGGCAGTACTTC
TRBJ2-3 . . TRBV30 CAWSVLVFWAGATDTQYF TGTGCCTGGAGTGTACTAGTCTTTTGGGCGGGGGCCACAGATACGCAGTATTTT
TRBJ2-1 TRBD2 . TRBV5-1 CASSRAGASYNEQFF TGCGCCAGCAGCAGGGCGGGAGCTTCCTACAATGAGCAGTTCTTC
TRBJ2-1 . . TRBV5-1 CASSPSNVFGNEQFF TGCGCCAGCAGCCCGTCTAACGTCTTCGGCAATGAGCAGTTCTTC
TRBJ2-7 TRBD2 . TRBV5-4 CASRSGTSGNYEQYF TGTGCCAGCAGATCCGGGACTAGCGGGAACTACGAGCAGTACTTC
TRBJ2-7 TRBD1 . TRBV15 CATSQDYRDRVSYEQYF TGTGCCACCAGCCAAGACTACCGGGACAGGGTCTCCTACGAGCAGTACTTC
TRBJ1-2 TRBD1 . TRBV9 CASSPQDRDYGYTF TGTGCCAGCAGCCCCCAGGACAGGGACTATGGCTACACCTTC
TRBJ2-2 TRBD1 . TRBV12-5 CASAPLQGTGELFF TGTGCTAGTGCCCCCCTACAGGGGACCGGGGAGCTGTTTTTT
TRBJ1-1 . . TRBV6-6 CASSYGGSGAEAFF TGTGCCAGCAGTTACGGGGGATCCGGAGCTGAAGCTTTCTTT
TRBJ2-1 TRBD2 . TRBV29-1 CSVAPGLANNEQFF TGCAGCGTAGCACCGGGACTAGCAAACAATGAGCAGTTCTTC
TRBJ2-6 TRBD1 . TRBV6-5 CASSNRGSGANVLTF TGTGCCAGCAGCAACAGGGGCTCAGGGGCCAACGTCCTGACTTTC
TRBJ1-1 . . TRBV19 CASSMKVVDTEAFF TGTGCCAGTAGTATGAAGGTGGTGGACACTGAAGCTTTCTTT
TRBJ2-7 . . TRBV19 CATSPSPRRVYEQYF TGTGCCACCTCCCCATCGCCAAGACGGGTTTACGAGCAGTACTTC
TRBJ1-1 . . TRBV9 CASSQTQGYTEAFF TGTGCCAGCAGCCAAACCCAGGGATACACTGAAGCTTTCTTT
TRBJ2-2 . . TRBV7-8 CASSLVGTTGELFF TGTGCCAGCAGCTTAGTAGGGACCACCGGGGAGCTGTTTTTT
TRBJ1-2 . . TRBV28 CASTDQGGLYGYTF TGTGCCAGCACCGATCAAGGCGGACTCTATGGCTACACCTTC
TRBJ2-2 . few TRBV2 CASSEMAGNTGELFF TGTGCCAGCAGTGAAATGGCAGGCAACACCGGGGAGCTGTTTTTT
TRBJ2-5 TRBD2 . TRBV5-6 CASSFKGAGVGETQYF TGTGCCAGCAGCTTTAAGGGAGCGGGAGTGGGAGAGACCCAGTACTTC
TRBJ2-7 . . TRBV29-1 CSVASGTSTYEQYF TGCAGCGTCGCATCCGGGACATCCACGTACGAGCAGTACTTC
TRBJ2-7 TRBD2 . TRBV4-3 CASSQNPRGLAHEQYF TGCGCCAGCAGCCAGAATCCCCGGGGACTAGCCCACGAGCAGTACTTC
TRBJ2-2 TRBD2 . TRBV11-2 CASSKLAGTMNTGELFF TGTGCCAGCAGTAAACTAGCGGGAACGATGAACACCGGGGAGCTGTTTTTT
TRBJ2-7 . . TRBV27 CASSVRGGRDEQYF TGTGCCAGCAGTGTCAGGGGTGGTAGGGACGAGCAGTACTTC
TRBJ1-2 TRBD1 . TRBV7-6 CASSLGQGYGYTF TGTGCCAGCAGCTTGGGACAGGGCTATGGCTACACCTTC
TRBJ1-6 . . TRBV2 CASSGTALGNSPLHF TGTGCCAGCAGTGGGACAGCCCTCGGTAATTCACCCCTCCACTTT
TRBJ2-1 TRBD2 . TRBV29-1 CSVVGTTFYNEQFF TGCAGCGTTGTCGGGACTACGTTCTACAATGAGCAGTTCTTC
TRBJ2-5 . . TRBV28 CASSFYERPGGGETQYF TGTGCCAGCAGTTTTTACGAAAGGCCAGGCGGCGGAGAGACCCAGTACTTC
TRBJ2-7 . . TRBV28 CASKTIYEQYF TGTGCCAGCAAAACGATCTACGAGCAGTACTTC
TRBJ1-5 . once TRBV27 CASSPLGGAQHF TGTGCCAGCAGTCCCCTGGGCGGGGCCCAGCATTTT
TRBJ2-3 . . TRBV12-1 CASSCMRTSGTDTQYF TGTGCCAGCAGCTGCATGAGGACTAGCGGCACAGATACGCAGTATTTT
TRBJ1-5 TRBD1 . TRBV7-2 CASSLVSTGGQPQHF TGTGCCAGCAGCTTAGTTAGTACAGGGGGGCAGCCCCAGCATTTT
TRBJ2-1 . . TRBV5-1 CASSFGGGNEQFF TGCGCCAGCAGCTTTGGGGGAGGCAATGAGCAGTTCTTC
TRBJ2-2 TRBD1 . TRBV18 CASSPLALDRGTGELFF TGTGCCAGCTCACCCCTTGCTCTAGACAGGGGCACCGGGGAGCTGTTTTTT
TRBJ2-6 . . TRBV5-6 CASSLVGQGLSGANVLTF TGTGCCAGCAGCTTGGTTGGGCAGGGCCTCTCTGGGGCCAACGTCCTGACTTTC
TRBJ2-3 . once TRBV7-7 CASSLEGVRDTQYF TGTGCCAGCAGCTTAGAGGGGGTTAGGGATACGCAGTATTTT
TRBJ2-2 TRBD2 once TRBV5-4 CASSFQRDRTGELFF TGTGCCAGCAGCTTTCAGCGGGATCGGACCGGGGAGCTGTTTTTT
TRBJ2-7 TRBD1 . TRBV2 CASSDVRQGYYEQYF TGTGCCAGCAGTGACGTAAGACAGGGGTACTACGAGCAGTACTTC
TRBJ2-1 TRBD2 . TRBV27 CASSNLLAGGYNEQFF TGTGCCAGCAGTAACCTACTAGCGGGAGGATACAATGAGCAGTTCTTC
TRBJ2-5 . . TRBV19 CASSIARDQETQYF TGTGCCAGTAGTATAGCCAGGGACCAAGAGACCCAGTACTTC
TRBJ2-7 TRBD2 . TRBV29-1 CSVEDFNVTSGTYEQYF TGCAGCGTTGAAGATTTCAATGTAACGAGCGGGACCTACGAGCAGTACTTC
TRBJ1-2 TRBD1 . TRBV27 CASRGGSPYGYTF TGTGCCAGCAGAGGGGGCTCCCCTTATGGCTACACCTTC
TRBJ2-2 TRBD1 . TRBV5-1 CASRGTVSTGELFF TGCGCCAGCAGGGGGACAGTCTCCACCGGGGAGCTGTTTTTT
TRBJ2-7 . . TRBV4-3 CASSQDLDRSYEQYF TGCGCCAGCAGCCAAGACTTGGACAGATCCTACGAGCAGTACTTC
TRBJ2-7 TRBD1 . TRBV5-6 CASSSMTGTGRIYEQYF TGTGCCAGCAGCTCTATGACCGGGACAGGACGAATCTACGAGCAGTACTTC
TRBJ2-3 TRBD2 . TRBV5-4 CASSLAGGPGDTQYF TGTGCCAGCAGCTTAGCGGGAGGGCCGGGGGATACGCAGTATTTT
TRBJ2-7 TRBD1 . TRBV28 CASSWTGNSYEQYF TGTGCCAGCAGTTGGACAGGGAATTCCTACGAGCAGTACTTC
TRBJ1-6 . . TRBV6-5 CASSLEIRGNSPLHF TGTGCCAGCAGTCTTGAGATAAGGGGTAATTCACCCCTCCACTTT
TRBJ1-5 . few TRBV7-8 CASSLGGTWGNQPQHF TGTGCCAGCAGCTTAGGGGGTACGTGGGGCAATCAGCCCCAGCATTTT